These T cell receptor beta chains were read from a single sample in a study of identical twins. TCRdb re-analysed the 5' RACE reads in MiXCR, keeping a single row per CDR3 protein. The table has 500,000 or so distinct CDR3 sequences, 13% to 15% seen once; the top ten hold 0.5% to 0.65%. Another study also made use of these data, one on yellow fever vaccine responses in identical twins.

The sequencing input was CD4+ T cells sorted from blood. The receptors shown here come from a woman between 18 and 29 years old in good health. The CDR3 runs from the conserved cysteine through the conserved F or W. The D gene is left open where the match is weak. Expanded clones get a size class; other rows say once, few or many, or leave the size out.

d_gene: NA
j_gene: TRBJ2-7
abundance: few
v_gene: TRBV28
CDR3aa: CASLSGVNEQYF
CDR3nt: TGTGCCTCTCTCTCCGGGGTGAACGAGCAGTACTTC

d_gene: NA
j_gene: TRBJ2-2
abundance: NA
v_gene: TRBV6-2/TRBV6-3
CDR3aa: CASLRAWTGELFF
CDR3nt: TGTGCCAGCCTCAGGGCGTGGACCGGGGAGCTGTTTTTT

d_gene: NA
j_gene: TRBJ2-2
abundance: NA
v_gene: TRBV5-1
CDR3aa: CASSPTGVGELFF
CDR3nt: TGCGCCAGCAGCCCCACCGGGGTCGGGGAGCTGTTTTTT

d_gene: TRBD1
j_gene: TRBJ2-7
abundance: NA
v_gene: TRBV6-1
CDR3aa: CASSSPRTGGYEQYF
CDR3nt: TGTGCCAGCAGCTCGCCCCGGACAGGGGGCTACGAGCAGTACTTC

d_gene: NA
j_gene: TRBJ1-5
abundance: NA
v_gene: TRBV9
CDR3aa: CASSPTGYSNQPQHF
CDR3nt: TGTGCCAGCAGCCCAACAGGGTATAGCAATCAGCCCCAGCATTTT

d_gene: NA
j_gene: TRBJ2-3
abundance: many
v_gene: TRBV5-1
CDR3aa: CASSGPGGTDTQYF
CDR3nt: TGCGCCAGCTCCGGACCGGGCGGTACAGATACGCAGTATTTT

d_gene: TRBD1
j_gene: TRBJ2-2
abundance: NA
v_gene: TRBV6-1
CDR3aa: CASLAGGKNTGELFF
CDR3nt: TGTGCCTCCCTCGCAGGGGGAAAGAACACCGGGGAGCTGTTTTTT

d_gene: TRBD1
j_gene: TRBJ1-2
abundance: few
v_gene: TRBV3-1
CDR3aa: CASSLTGTGRSFVYGYTF
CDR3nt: TGTGCCAGCAGCCTTACCGGGACAGGGCGAAGTTTTGTCTATGGCTACACCTTC

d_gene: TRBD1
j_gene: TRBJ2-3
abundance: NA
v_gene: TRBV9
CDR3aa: CASSFETGPMDTQYF
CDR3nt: TGTGCCAGCAGCTTCGAGACAGGGCCTATGGATACGCAGTATTTT

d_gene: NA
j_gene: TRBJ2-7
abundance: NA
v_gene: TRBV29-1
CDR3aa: CSVAGIGVSEQYF
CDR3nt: TGCAGCGTTGCCGGGATTGGCGTTAGCGAGCAGTACTTC

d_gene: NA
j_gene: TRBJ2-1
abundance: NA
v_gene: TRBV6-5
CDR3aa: CASSSGRPFNEQFF
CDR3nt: TGTGCCAGCAGTTCCGGGCGACCCTTCAATGAGCAGTTCTTC

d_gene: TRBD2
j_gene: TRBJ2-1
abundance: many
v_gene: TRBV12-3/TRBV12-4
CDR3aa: CASSFRGGYNEQFF
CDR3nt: TGTGCCAGCAGCTTTCGGGGGGGCTACAATGAGCAGTTCTTC

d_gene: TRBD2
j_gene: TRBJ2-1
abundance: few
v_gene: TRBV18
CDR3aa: CASSPYAGGTYNEQFF
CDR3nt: TGTGCCAGCTCACCTTACGCGGGAGGAACCTACAATGAGCAGTTCTTC

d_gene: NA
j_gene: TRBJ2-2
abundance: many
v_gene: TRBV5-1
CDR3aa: CASSSEGAGELFF
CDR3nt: TGCGCCAGCAGTTCGGAGGGAGCCGGGGAGCTGTTTTTT

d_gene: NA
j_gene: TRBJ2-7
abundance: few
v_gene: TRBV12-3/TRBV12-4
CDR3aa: CASSFIGGPYEQYF
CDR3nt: TGTGCCAGCAGTTTTATTGGGGGCCCCTACGAGCAGTACTTC

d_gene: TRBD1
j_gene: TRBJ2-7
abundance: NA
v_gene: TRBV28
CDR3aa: CASSSTGGRFYEQYF
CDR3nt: TGTGCCAGCAGTTCAACAGGGGGCCGATTCTACGAGCAGTACTTC

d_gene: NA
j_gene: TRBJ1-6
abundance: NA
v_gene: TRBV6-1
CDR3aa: CASSPPRAAGYNSPLHF
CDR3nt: TGTGCCAGCAGCCCCCCGCGGGCTGCAGGGTATAATTCACCCCTCCACTTT

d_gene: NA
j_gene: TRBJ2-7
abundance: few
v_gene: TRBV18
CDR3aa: CASSTNGIPDYEQYF
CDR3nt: TGTGCCAGCTCAACCAACGGGATACCTGACTACGAGCAGTACTTC

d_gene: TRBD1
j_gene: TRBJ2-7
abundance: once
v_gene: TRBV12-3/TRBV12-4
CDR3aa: CASRYPGTGGKQYF
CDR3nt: TGTGCCAGCAGATACCCCGGGACAGGGGGAAAGCAGTACTTC

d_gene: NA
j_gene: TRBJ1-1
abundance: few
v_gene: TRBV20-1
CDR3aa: CSARDSHKGTEAFF
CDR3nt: TGCAGTGCTAGGGACAGTCACAAGGGCACTGAAGCTTTCTTT

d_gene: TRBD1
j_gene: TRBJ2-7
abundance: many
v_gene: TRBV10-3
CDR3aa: CAISETGAVDEQYF
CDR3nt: TGTGCCATCAGCGAAACAGGGGCAGTCGACGAGCAGTACTTC

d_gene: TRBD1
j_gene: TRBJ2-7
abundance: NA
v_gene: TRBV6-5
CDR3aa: CASSSPGQSYYEQYF
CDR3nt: TGTGCCAGCAGTTCCCCGGGACAGTCATACTACGAGCAGTACTTC

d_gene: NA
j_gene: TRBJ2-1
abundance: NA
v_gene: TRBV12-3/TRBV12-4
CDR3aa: CASTPGRGSDNEQFF
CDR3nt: TGTGCCAGCACCCCAGGTCGGGGGTCGGACAATGAGCAGTTCTTC

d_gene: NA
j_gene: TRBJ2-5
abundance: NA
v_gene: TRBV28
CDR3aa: CASSFRGKGQETQYF
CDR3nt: TGTGCCAGCAGTTTCAGGGGTAAAGGGCAAGAGACCCAGTACTTC

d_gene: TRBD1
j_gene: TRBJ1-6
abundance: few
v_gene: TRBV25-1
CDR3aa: CASSPQGASGNSPLHF
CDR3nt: TGTGCCAGCAGCCCACAGGGGGCCTCTGGTAATTCACCCCTCCACTTT

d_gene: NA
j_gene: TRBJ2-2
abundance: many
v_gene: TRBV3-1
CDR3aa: CASSQPYAGIDTGELFF
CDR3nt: TGTGCCAGCAGCCAGCCTTACGCAGGGATCGACACCGGGGAGCTGTTTTTT

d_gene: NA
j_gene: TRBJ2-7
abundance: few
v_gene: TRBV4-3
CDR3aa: CASSQGLGLEQYF
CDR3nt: TGCGCCAGCAGCCAGGGACTTGGGCTCGAGCAGTACTTC

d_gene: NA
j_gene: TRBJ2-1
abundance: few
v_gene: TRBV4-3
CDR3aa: CASSQDLGSGQFF
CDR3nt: TGCGCCAGCAGCCAAGATCTGGGGAGCGGGCAGTTCTTC

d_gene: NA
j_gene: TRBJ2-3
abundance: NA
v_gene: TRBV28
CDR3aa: CASKSSGKPTDTQYF
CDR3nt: TGTGCCAGCAAGAGTAGCGGTAAACCCACAGATACGCAGTATTTT

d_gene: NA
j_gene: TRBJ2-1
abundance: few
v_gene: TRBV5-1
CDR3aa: CASSREPLNNEQFF
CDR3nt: TGCGCCAGCAGCCGCGAGCCCCTAAATAATGAGCAGTTCTTC

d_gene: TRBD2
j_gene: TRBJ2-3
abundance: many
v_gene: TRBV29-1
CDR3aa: CSVESGRMADTQYF
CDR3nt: TGCAGCGTTGAAAGCGGGAGAATGGCAGATACGCAGTATTTT

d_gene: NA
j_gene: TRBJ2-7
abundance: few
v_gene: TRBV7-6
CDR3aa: CASSSSGRYEQYF
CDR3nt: TGTGCCAGCAGCTCGTCAGGGAGGTACGAGCAGTACTTC

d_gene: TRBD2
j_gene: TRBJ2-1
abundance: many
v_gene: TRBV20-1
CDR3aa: CSANSRTSGLSYNEQFF
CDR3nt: TGCAGTGCTAACTCACGGACTAGCGGGCTCTCCTACAATGAGCAGTTCTTC

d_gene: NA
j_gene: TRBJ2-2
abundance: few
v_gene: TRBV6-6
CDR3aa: CASGSGTGELFF
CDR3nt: TGTGCCAGCGGGTCAGGGACCGGGGAGCTGTTTTTT

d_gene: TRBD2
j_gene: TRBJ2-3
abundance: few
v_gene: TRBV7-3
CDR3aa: CASSSGSPAGGGPQYF
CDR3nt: TGTGCCAGCAGCTCTGGGTCGCCAGCGGGGGGCGGGCCGCAGTATTTT

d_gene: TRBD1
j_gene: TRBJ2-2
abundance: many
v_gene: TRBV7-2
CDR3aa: CASSWTGFGTGELFF
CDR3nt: TGTGCCAGCAGCTGGACAGGGTTTGGCACCGGGGAGCTGTTTTTT

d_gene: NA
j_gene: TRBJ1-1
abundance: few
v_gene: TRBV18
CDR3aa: CASSPFAHLNTEAFF
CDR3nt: TGTGCCAGCTCACCATTTGCTCACTTGAACACTGAAGCTTTCTTT

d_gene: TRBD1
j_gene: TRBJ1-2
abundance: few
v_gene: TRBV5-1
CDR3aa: CASSWDSGQNYGYTF
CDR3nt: TGCGCCAGCAGCTGGGACTCGGGACAGAACTATGGCTACACCTTC

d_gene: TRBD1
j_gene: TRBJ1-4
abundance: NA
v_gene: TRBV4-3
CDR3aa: CASSQDSTGTANEKLFF
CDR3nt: TGCGCCAGCAGCCAAGATTCAACCGGGACAGCAAATGAAAAACTGTTTTTT

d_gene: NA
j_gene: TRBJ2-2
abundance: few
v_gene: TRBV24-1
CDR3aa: CATAPAGRGNTGELFF
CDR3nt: TGTGCCACCGCCCCCGCAGGGCGAGGGAACACCGGGGAGCTGTTTTTT

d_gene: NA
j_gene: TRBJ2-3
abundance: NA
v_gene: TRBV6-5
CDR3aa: CASSTPTDTQYF
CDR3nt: TGTGCCAGCAGCACCCCCACAGATACGCAGTATTTT

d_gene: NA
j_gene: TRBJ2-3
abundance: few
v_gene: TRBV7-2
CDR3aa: CASSLSINRGPDTQYF
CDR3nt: TGTGCCAGCAGCTTAAGTATTAATCGGGGCCCAGATACGCAGTATTTT

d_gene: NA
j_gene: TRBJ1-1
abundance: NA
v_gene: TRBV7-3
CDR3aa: CASSLRQSDTEAFF
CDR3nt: TGTGCCAGCAGCTTAAGGCAGTCGGACACTGAAGCTTTCTTT

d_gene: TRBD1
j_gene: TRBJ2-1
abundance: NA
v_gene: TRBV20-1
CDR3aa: CSAAQTGLNEQFF
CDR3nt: TGCAGTGCTGCCCAGACAGGGCTCAATGAGCAGTTCTTC

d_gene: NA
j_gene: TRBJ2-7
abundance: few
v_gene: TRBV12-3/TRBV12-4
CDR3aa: CASSLQDIYEQYF
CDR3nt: TGTGCCAGCAGTTTACAGGATATATACGAGCAGTACTTC

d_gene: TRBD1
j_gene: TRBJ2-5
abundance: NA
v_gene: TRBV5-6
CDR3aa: CASSYRARTGGLETQYF
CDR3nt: TGTGCCAGCAGCTATCGAGCACGCACAGGGGGTTTGGAGACCCAGTACTTC

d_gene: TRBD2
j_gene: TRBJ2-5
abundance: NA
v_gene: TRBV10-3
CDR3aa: CAISQRDRGQETQYF
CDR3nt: TGTGCCATCAGCCAGCGGGACCGGGGCCAAGAGACCCAGTACTTC

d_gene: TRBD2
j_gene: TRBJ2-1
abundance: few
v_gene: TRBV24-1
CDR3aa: CATSGTSGEYPPNEQFF
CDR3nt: TGTGCCACCAGTGGGACTAGCGGGGAGTACCCTCCCAATGAGCAGTTCTTC

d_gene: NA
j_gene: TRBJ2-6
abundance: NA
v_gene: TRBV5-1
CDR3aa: CASSFEFSGANVLTF
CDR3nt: TGCGCCAGCAGCTTTGAGTTCTCTGGGGCCAACGTCCTGACTTTC

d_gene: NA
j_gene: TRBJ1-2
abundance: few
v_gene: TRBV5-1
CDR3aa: CASSLLGYGYTF
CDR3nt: TGCGCCAGCAGCTTGTTGGGCTATGGCTACACCTTC

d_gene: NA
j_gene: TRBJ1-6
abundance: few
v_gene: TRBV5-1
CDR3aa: CASSSGENSPLHF
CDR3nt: TGCGCCAGCAGCTCAGGGGAGAATTCACCCCTCCACTTT

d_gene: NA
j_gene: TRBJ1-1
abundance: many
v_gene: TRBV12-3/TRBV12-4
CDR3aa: CASTRNTEAFF
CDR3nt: TGTGCCAGCACCAGGAACACTGAAGCTTTCTTT

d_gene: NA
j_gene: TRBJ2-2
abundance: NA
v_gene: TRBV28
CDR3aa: CASRGGFEAGELFF
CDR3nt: TGTGCCAGCAGGGGAGGTTTCGAGGCCGGGGAGCTGTTTTTT

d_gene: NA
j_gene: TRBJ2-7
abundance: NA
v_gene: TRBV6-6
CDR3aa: CASTPGRNEQYF
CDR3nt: TGTGCCAGCACTCCAGGTCGAAACGAGCAGTACTTC

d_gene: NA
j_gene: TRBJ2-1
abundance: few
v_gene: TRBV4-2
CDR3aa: CASSQVQGDPSYNEQFF
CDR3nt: TGTGCCAGCAGCCAAGTACAGGGTGACCCATCCTACAATGAGCAGTTCTTC

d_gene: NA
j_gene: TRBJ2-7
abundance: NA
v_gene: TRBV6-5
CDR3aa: CASSYADSNYEQYF
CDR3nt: TGTGCCAGCAGTTACGCGGACAGTAACTACGAGCAGTACTTC

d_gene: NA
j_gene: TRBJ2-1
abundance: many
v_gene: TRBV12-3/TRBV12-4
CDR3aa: CASSSPGGEEQFF
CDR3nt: TGTGCCAGCAGTTCTCCTGGGGGCGAGGAGCAGTTCTTC

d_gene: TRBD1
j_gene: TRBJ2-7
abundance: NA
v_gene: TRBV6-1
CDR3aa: CASCRMDRAAYEQYF
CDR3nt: TGTGCCAGCTGTCGTATGGACAGGGCCGCCTACGAGCAGTACTTC

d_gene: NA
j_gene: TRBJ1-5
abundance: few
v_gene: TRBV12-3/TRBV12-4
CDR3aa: CASSFGGEPQHF
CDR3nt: TGTGCCAGCAGTTTTGGGGGGGAGCCCCAGCATTTT